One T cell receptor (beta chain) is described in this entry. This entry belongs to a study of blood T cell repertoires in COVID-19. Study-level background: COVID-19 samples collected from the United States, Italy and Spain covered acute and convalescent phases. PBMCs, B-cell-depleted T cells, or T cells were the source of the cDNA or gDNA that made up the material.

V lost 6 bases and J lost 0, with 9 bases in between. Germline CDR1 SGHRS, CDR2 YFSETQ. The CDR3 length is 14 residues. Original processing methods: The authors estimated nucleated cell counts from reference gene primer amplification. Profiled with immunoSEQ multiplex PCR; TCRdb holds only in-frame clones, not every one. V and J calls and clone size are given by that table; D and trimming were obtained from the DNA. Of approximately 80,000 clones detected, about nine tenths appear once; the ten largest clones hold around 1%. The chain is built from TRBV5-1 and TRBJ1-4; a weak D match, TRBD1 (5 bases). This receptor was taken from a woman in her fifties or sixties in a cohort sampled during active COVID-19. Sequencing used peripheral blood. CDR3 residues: CASTETATNEKLFF. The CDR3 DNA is TGCGCCAGCACCGAGACAGCAACTAATGAAAAACTGTTTTTT.